The 5 T cell receptor beta chains listed next were all sequenced from one sample in a study of follicular helper T cells after annual influenza vaccination. The sample's time point: 2015-2016 season, 7 days after influenza vaccination. Assay used: immunoSEQ multiplex PCR; TCRdb lists only in-frame clones, some missing. The repertoire holds roughly 7,900 clones, with approximately 80% as singletons. The sequencing used CXCR5+ CD38- circulating T follicular helper cells from blood, collected 7 days after influenza vaccination. Subset: circulating Tfh, non-naive CD4+CXCR5+PD-1+ (ICOS+CD38+ or ICOS-CD38-). The receptors here all came from an adult who received the influenza vaccine.

In this sample, this clone turned up a few times. The rearrangement uses TRBV7-8 and TRBJ1-5, with D possibly being TRBD1 (5 bases). V lost 2 bases and J lost 9, with 5 bases in between. Germline CDR1 reads SGHVS; CDR2 reads FQNEAQ. The CDR3 loop spans 11 amino acids. This chain's CDR3 is CASSLTGPQHF. The CDR3 coding sequence is TGTGCCAGCAGCTTAACAGGGCCCCAGCATTTT.

V is TRBV19 and J is TRBJ1-4; 7 nucleotides agree with TRBD1. Germline lookup yields CDR1 LNHDA and CDR2 SQIVND (reference sequence). Trimming took 6 bases from V and 6 from J; bases not matched to a gene: 10. The CDR3 runs 15 residues. This CDR3 reads CASRSLGQFYEKLFF. DNA for the CDR3: TGTGCCAGTAGAAGCCTGGGACAGTTCTATGAAAAACTGTTTTTT.

The chain carries TRBV28 and TRBJ1-5, with TRBD1 matching 7 bases. After removal of 8 bases from V and 1 base from J, the junction contained 2 bases not matched to a gene. The CDR3 extends over 13 amino acids. Per the germline V gene, CDR1 is MDHEN and CDR2 is SYDVKM. The CDR3 spells CASRQGSNQPQHF. The CDR3 DNA follows: TGTGCCAGCCGACAGGGCAGCAATCAGCCCCAGCATTTT.

V gene TRBV28 combines with J gene TRBJ1-3; 8 bases agree with TRBD1. CDR3 length: 16 residues. CDR1 is MDHEN and CDR2 is SYDVKM in the germline V gene. The ends lost 3 bases at V and 5 bases at J; junction bases unmatched: 9. The CDR3 sequence: CASSLGSGGSRNTIYF. The CDR3 DNA is TGTGCCAGCAGTTTGGGATCAGGGGGCTCAAGAAACACCATATATTTT.

This clone was observed a handful of times. The chain links TRBV5-1 to TRBJ1-1; possibly TRBD1 for D (5 bases). Germline values: CDR1 SGHRS, CDR2 YFSETQ. V lost 6 bases, J lost 2 bases, and 11 bases lay in between. CDR3 length equals 13 residues. CDR3 region: CASTQRGNTEAFF. CDR3 nucleotides: TGCGCCAGCACACAGAGGGGTAACACTGAAGCTTTCTTT. Full variable domain (outside the CDR3, taken from reference TRBV5-1 and TRBJ1-1): KAGVTQTPRYLIKTRGQQVTLSCSPISGHRSVSWYQQTPGQGLQFLFEYFSETQRNKGNFPGRFSGRQFSNSRSEMNVSTLELGDSALYLCASTQRGNTEAFFGQGTRLTVV.